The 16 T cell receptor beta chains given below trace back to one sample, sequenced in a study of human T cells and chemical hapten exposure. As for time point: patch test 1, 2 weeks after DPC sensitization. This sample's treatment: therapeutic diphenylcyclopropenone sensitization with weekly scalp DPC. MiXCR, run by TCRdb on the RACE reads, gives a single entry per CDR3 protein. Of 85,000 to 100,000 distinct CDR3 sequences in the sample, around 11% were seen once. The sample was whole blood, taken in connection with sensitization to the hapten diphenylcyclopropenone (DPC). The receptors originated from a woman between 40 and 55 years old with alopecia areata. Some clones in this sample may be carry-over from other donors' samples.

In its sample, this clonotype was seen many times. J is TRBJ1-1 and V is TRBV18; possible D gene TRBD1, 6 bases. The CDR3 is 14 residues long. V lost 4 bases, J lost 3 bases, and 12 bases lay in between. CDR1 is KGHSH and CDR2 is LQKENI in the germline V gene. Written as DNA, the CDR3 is TGTGCCAGCTCACGGGACATTAGGCACACTGAAGCTTTCTTT. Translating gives CASSRDIRHTEAFF.

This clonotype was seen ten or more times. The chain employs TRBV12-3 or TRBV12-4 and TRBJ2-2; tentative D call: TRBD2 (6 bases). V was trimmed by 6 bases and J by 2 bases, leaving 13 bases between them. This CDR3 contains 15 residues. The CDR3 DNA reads TGTGCCAGCAGCCCACTTAGCGGTAACACCGGGGAGCTGTTTTTT. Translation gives CASSPLSGNTGELFF.

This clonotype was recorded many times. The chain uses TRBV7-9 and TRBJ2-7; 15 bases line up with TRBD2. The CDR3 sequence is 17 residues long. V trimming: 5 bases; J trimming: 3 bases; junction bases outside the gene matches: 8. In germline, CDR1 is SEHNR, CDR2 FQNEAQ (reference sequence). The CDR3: CASSPPGTSGRNYEQYF. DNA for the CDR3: TGTGCCAGCAGCCCACCCGGGACTAGCGGGAGGAACTACGAGCAGTACTTC.

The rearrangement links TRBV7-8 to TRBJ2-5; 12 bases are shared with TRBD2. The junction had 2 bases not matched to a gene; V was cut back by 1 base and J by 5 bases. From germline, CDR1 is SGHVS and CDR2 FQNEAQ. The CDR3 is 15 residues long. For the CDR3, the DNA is TGTGCCAGCAGCTTAGGTGGACTAGCGGGGGAGACCCAGTACTTC. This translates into CASSLGGLAGETQYF.

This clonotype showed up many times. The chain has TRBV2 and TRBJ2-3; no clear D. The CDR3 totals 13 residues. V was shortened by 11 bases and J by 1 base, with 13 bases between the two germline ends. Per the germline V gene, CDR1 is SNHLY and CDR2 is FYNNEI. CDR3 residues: CAAREPGTDTQYF. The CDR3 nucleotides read TGTGCCGCTCGTGAGCCGGGCACAGATACGCAGTATTTT.

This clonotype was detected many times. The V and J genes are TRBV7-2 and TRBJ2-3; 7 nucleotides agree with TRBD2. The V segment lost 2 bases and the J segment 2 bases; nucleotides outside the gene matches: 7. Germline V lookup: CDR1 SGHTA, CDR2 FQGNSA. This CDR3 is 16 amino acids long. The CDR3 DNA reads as TGTGCCAGCAGCTTAATCGCGGGAGCCTTCACAGATACGCAGTATTTT. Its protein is CASSLIAGAFTDTQYF.

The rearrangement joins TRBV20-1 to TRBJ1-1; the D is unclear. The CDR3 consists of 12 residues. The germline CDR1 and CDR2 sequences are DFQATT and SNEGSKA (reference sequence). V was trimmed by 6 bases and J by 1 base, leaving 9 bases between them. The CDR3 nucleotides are TGCAGTGCCCCAGAAGGGAACACTGAAGCTTTCTTT. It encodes CSAPEGNTEAFF.

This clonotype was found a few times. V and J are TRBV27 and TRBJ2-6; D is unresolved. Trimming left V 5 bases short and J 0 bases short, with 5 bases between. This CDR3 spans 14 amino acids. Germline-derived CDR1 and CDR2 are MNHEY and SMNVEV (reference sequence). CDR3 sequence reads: CASSPLSGANVLTF. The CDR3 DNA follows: TGTGCCAGCAGTCCGCTCTCTGGGGCCAACGTCCTGACTTTC.

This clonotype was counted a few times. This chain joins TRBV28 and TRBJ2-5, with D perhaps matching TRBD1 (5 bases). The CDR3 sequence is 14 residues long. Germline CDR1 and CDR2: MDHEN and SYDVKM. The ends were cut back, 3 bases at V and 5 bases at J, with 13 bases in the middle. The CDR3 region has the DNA TGTGCCAGCAGTTTTTTAGGGGCTGGGGAGACCCAGTACTTC. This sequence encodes CASSFLGAGETQYF.

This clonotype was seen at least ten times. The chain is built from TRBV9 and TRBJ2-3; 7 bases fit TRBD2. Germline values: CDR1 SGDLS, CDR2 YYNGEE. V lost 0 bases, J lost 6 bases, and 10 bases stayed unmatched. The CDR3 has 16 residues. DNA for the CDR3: TGTGCCAGCAGCGTAGGTTCCAGCGGGAAGACCGATACGCAGTATTTT. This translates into CASSVGSSGKTDTQYF.

In DNA, the CDR3 is TGCAGTGCACCGATCGGGGCGAAGACTGAAGCTTTCTTT. This gives the protein CSAPIGAKTEAFF. The chain is built from TRBV20-1 and TRBJ1-1, with a weak D call TRBD1 (5 bases). From germline, CDR1 is DFQATT and CDR2 SNEGSKA (reference sequence). This CDR3 spans 13 amino acids. The V end was cut by 6 bases, the J end by 5 bases, with 16 bases between.

The CDR3 reads CASSLAGLSGANVLTF. Written as DNA, the CDR3 is TGTGCCAGCAGTTTGGCGGGACTCTCTGGGGCCAACGTCCTGACTTTC. The chain employs TRBV28 and TRBJ2-6; perhaps TRBD2 as D (6 bases). Germline assignment: CDR1 MDHEN and CDR2 SYDVKM. The CDR3 contains 16 residues. Between the trimmed V and J ends, which lost 3 bases and 0 bases, there was a span of 9 bases.

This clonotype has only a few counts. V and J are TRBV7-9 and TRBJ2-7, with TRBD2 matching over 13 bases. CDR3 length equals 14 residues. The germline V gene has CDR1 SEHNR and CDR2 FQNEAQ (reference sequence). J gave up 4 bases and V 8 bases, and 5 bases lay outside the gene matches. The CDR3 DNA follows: TGTGCCAGCGGCGGACTAGCGGGAGCGTACGAGCAGTACTTC. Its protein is CASGGLAGAYEQYF.

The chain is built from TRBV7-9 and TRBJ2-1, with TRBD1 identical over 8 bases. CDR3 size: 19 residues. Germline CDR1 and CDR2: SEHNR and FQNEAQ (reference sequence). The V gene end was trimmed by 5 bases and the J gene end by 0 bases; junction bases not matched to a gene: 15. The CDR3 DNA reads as TGTGCCAGCAGCCCCCGAGTAACAGGGGGTCCTAGCTCCTACAATGAGCAGTTCTTC. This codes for CASSPRVTGGPSSYNEQFF.

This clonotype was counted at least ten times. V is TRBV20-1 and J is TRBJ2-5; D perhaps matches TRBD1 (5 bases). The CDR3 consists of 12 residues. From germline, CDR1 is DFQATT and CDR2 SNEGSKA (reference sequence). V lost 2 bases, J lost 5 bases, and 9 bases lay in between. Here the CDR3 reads CSARIGVETQYF. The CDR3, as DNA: TGCAGTGCTAGAATAGGGGTGGAGACCCAGTACTTC.

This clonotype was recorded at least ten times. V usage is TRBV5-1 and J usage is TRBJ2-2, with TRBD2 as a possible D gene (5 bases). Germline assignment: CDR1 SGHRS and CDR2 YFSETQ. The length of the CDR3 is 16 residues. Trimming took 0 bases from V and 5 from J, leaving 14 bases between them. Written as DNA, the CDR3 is TGCGCCAGCAGCTTGGGTCGGCGGGTCGTTACCGGGGAGCTGTTTTTT. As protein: CASSLGRRVVTGELFF.